The rows below give T cell receptor beta chains drawn from one sample of a study of cytomegalovirus exposure and HLA in healthy donors. Sequencing was performed with immunoSEQ multiplex PCR; in TCRdb, only in-frame clones are kept and a portion is missing. The repertoire consists of about 140,000 clones, with around 85% occurring once and the leading ten covering just under 3%. The sample was PBMCs. These receptors were taken from a man between 18 and 29 years old in good health and CMV-seronegative. CDR3s include the opening cysteine and the closing phenylalanine or tryptophan. The D gene is left open where the match is weak. Only some rows state a clone size, as once, few, many or a class for expanded clones.

CDR3 DNA	CDR3 protein	D gene	J gene	clone size	V gene
TGTGCCAGCAGTGCAGGGGGCCCCACCGGGGAGCTGTTTTTT	CASSAGGPTGELFF	TRBD1	TRBJ2-2	NA	TRBV14
TGTGCCAGCAGCTCGACAGGAATTCAAGAGACCCAGTACTTC	CASSSTGIQETQYF	NA	TRBJ2-5	NA	TRBV7-2
TGTGCCAGCAGTTTTTGGGGGGGGCCCAATGAAGCTTTCTTT	CASSFWGGPNEAFF	NA	TRBJ1-1	NA	TRBV28
TGTGCCAGCAGTTACTCGCAGGGGCCAGGTTCACCCCTCCACTTT	CASSYSQGPGSPLHF	NA	TRBJ1-6	NA	TRBV6-5
TGTGCCAGCTCACCACTAGCGGGTGCGGACCTAGAGCAGTACTTC	CASSPLAGADLEQYF	TRBD2	TRBJ2-7	NA	TRBV18
TGCGCCAGCAGCTTGGGACAGCTAGGCGGGGAGCTGTTTTTT	CASSLGQLGGELFF	NA	TRBJ2-2	NA	TRBV5-1
TGTGCCAGCTCACCGGTTGCTGGAGCGGGGAATGAGCAGTTCTTC	CASSPVAGAGNEQFF	TRBD2	TRBJ2-1	once	TRBV18
TGTGCCACTTACTCGACAAGCTCCTACGAGCAGTACTTC	CATYSTSSYEQYF	NA	TRBJ2-7	NA	TRBV19
TGCGCCAGCAGCTCAAGCGGGGGGGCAGTGGAGACCCAGTACTTC	CASSSSGGAVETQYF	TRBD2	TRBJ2-5	NA	TRBV5-1
TGCGCCAGCAGTGAACCAGGAAGCCCTTCGAACACCGGGGAGCTGTTTTTT	CASSEPGSPSNTGELFF	NA	TRBJ2-2	NA	TRBV10-2
TGCGCCAGCAGCCAAGAAGTGACGCTAGCGGGGGCCAGGGGCATTCAGTACTTC	CASSQEVTLAGARGIQYF	TRBD2	TRBJ2-4	NA	TRBV4-1
TGTGCCAGCAGCTTAGCAGCGGCAGGTGCTAACTATGGCTACACCTTC	CASSLAAAGANYGYTF	NA	TRBJ1-2	NA	TRBV7-2
TGCGCCAGCAGCGACAACAGGGGTTATGGCTACACCTTC	CASSDNRGYGYTF	TRBD1	TRBJ1-2	once	TRBV5-1
TGTGCCAGCAGTTCCCACAGGACTGAAGCTTTCTTT	CASSSHRTEAFF	NA	TRBJ1-1	once	TRBV28
TGTGCCTGGAGTGTGCCCCCAGGGCCCCAGCATTTT	CAWSVPPGPQHF	NA	TRBJ1-5	few	TRBV30
TGTGCCATCAGGCTAGCGGGAGGGCCATCGGATGAGCAGTTCTTC	CAIRLAGGPSDEQFF	TRBD2	TRBJ2-1	NA	TRBV10-3
TGCGCCAGCAGCCAAGATGACCGGGGAAGCACAGATACGCAGTATTTT	CASSQDDRGSTDTQYF	NA	TRBJ2-3	NA	TRBV4-3
TGTGCCAGCAGCTTAGCTTACGGGGTTAGAACTGAAGCTTTCTTT	CASSLAYGVRTEAFF	NA	TRBJ1-1	NA	TRBV7-2
TGTGCCAGCAGTTACGGACAGGGGGCGCCTAGGGAGACCCAGTACTTC	CASSYGQGAPRETQYF	TRBD1	TRBJ2-5	NA	TRBV6-6
TGTGCCAGCAGCGCACTTGGTGTGACCCAGTACTTC	CASSALGVTQYF	NA	TRBJ2-5	NA	TRBV5-8
TGTGCCAGCTCAGAGGCCAGGGGCGATGGCTACACCTTC	CASSEARGDGYTF	NA	TRBJ1-2	NA	TRBV18
TGTGCCAGTAGGAAGGCTCGGGACAGGGTTCACAATGAGCAGTTCTTC	CASRKARDRVHNEQFF	TRBD1	TRBJ2-1	NA	TRBV19
TGCAGTGCTGGGAAGACGGGAGGCTACACCTTC	CSAGKTGGYTF	NA	TRBJ1-2	NA	TRBV20-1
TGCGCCAGCCAACTAGCGGGAGGGGACTCCTACAATGAGCAGTTCTTC	CASQLAGGDSYNEQFF	TRBD2	TRBJ2-1	NA	TRBV10-2
TGTGCCAGCAGCTCCATTACCGGGGAGCTGTTTTTT	CASSSITGELFF	NA	TRBJ2-2	NA	TRBV9
TGTGCCAGCAGTTATGTACGGGGCAATGAGCAGTTCTTC	CASSYVRGNEQFF	NA	TRBJ2-1	NA	TRBV6-5
TGTGCCAGCAGACGTATACAGAACACTGAAGCTTTCTTT	CASRRIQNTEAFF	NA	TRBJ1-1	NA	TRBV2
TGTGCCAACCGGGCCTCGGGAGAAGATACGCAGTATTTT	CANRASGEDTQYF	NA	TRBJ2-3	NA	TRBV10-3
TGTGCCAGCAGTGGGGGGAGACAGTACCACAATGAGCAGTTCTTC	CASSGGRQYHNEQFF	NA	TRBJ2-1	NA	TRBV28
TGTGCCAGCAGCTGGGGGGTTCGGACAGATACGCAGTATTTT	CASSWGVRTDTQYF	NA	TRBJ2-3	NA	TRBV5-6